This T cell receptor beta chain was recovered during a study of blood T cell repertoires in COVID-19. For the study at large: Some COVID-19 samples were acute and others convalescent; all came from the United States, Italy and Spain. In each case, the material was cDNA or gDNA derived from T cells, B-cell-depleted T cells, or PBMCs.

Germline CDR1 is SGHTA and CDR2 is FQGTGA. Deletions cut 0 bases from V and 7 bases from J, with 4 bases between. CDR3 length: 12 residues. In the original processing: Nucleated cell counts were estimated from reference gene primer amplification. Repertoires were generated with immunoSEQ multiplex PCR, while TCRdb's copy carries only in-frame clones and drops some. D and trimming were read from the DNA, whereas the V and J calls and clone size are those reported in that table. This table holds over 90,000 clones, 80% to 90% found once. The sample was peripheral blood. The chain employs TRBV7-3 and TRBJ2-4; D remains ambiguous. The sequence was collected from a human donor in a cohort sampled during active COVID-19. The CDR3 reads CASSLTANIQYF. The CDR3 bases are TGTGCCAGCAGCTTAACTGCGAACATTCAGTACTTC. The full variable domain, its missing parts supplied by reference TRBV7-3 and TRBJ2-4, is GAGVSQTPSNKVTEKGKYVELRCDPISGHTALYWYRQSLGQGPEFLIYFQGTGAADDSGLPNDRFFAVRPEGSVSTLKIQRTERGDSAVYLCASSLTANIQYFGAGTRLSVL.